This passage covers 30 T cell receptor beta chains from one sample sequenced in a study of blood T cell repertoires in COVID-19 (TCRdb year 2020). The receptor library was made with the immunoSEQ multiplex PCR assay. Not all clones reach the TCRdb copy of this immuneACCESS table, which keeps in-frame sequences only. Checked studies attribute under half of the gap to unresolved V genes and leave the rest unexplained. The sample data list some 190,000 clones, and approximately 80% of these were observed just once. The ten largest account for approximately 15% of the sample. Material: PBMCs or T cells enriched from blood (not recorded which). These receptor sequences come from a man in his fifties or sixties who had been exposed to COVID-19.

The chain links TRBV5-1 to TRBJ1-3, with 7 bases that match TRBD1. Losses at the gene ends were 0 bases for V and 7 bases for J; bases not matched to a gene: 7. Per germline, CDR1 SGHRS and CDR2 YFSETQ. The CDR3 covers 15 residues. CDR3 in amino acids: CASSLVGGGWNTIYF. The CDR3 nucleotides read TGCGCCAGCAGCTTGGTAGGAGGGGGCTGGAACACCATATATTTT.

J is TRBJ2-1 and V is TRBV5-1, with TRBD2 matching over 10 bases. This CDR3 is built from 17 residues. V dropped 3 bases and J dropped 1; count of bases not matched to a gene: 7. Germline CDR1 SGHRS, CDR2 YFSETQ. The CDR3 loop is CASSWSEREGSYNEQFF. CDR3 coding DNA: TGCGCCAGCAGCTGGAGCGAGCGGGAGGGGTCCTACAATGAGCAGTTCTTC.

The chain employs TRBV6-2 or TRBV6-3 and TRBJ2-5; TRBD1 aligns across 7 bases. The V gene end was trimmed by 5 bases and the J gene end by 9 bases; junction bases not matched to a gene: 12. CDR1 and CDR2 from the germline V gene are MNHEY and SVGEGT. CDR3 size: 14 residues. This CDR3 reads CASSIDRVLVAQYF. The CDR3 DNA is TGTGCCAGCAGTATCGACAGGGTGCTCGTCGCCCAGTACTTC.

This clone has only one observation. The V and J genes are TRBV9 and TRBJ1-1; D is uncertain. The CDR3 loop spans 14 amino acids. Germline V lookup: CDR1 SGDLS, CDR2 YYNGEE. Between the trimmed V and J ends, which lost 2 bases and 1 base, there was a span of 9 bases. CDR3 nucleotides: TGTGCCAGCAGCGTGAAGGAGACGAACACTGAAGCTTTCTTT. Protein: CASSVKETNTEAFF. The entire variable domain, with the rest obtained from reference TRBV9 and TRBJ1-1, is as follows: DSGVTQTPKHLITATGQRVTLRCSPRSGDLSVYWYQQSLDQGLQFLIQYYNGEERAKGNILERFSAQQFPDLHSELNLSSLELGDSALYFCASSVKETNTEAFFGQGTRLTVV.

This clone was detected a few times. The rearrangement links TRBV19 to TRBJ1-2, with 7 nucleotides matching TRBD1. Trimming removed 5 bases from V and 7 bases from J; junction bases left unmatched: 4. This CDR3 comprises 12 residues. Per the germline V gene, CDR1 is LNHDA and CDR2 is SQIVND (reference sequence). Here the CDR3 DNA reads TGTGCCAGTAGTGCGGGACAGCCTGGCTACACCTTC. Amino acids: CASSAGQPGYTF.

The CDR3 loop is CAITQQGLHGYTF. CDR3 DNA: TGTGCCATCACCCAACAGGGTCTACATGGCTACACCTTC. This chain uses TRBV10-3 with TRBJ1-2; a possible D gene is TRBD1 (6 bases). The V and J ends lost 7 bases and 6 bases respectively, with 15 bases between them. This CDR3 spans 13 amino acids. Germline V CDR1 and CDR2: ENHRY, SYGVKD.

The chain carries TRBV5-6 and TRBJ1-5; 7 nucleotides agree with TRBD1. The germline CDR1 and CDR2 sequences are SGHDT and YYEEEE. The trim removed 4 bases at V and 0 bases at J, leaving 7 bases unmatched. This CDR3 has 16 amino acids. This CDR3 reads CASSLNRGHSNQPQHF. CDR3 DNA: TGTGCCAGCAGCCTAAACAGGGGCCATAGCAATCAGCCCCAGCATTTT.

The CDR3 here is CASRTPSGPKNIQYF. Here the CDR3 DNA reads TGTGCCAGCAGAACCCCCAGCGGACCCAAAAACATTCAGTACTTC. The chain carries TRBV6-5 and TRBJ2-4, with D possibly TRBD2 on 5 matching bases. V was cut by 6 bases and J by 2 bases, with 14 bases left in between. Germline CDR1 MNHEY, CDR2 SVGAGI. CDR3 length equals 15 residues.

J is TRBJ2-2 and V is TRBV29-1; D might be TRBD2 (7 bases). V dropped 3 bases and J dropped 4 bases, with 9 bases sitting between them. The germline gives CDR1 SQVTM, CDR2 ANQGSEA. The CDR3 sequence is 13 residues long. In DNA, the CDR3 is TGCAGCGTTGACGGGGGGCTCACCGGGGAGCTGTTTTTT. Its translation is CSVDGGLTGELFF.

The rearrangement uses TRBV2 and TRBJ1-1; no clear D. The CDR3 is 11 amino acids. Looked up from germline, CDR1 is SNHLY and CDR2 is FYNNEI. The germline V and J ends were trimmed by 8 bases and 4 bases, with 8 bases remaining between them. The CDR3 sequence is CASGVFTEAFF. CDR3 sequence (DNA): TGTGCCAGCGGAGTTTTCACTGAAGCTTTCTTT.

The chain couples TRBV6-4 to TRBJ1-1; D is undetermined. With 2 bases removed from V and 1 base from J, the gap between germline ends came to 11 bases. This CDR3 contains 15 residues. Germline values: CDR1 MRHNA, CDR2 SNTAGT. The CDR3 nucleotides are TGTGCCAGCAGTGACAGGGCCGAGGGGAACACTGAAGCTTTCTTT. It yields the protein CASSDRAEGNTEAFF.

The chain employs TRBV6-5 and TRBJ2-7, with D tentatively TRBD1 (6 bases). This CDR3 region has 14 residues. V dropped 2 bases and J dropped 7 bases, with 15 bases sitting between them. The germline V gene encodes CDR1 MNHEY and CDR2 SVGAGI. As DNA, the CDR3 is TGTGCCAGCAGTTACAACAGGGTTCAGCGGGAGCAGTACTTC. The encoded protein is CASSYNRVQREQYF.

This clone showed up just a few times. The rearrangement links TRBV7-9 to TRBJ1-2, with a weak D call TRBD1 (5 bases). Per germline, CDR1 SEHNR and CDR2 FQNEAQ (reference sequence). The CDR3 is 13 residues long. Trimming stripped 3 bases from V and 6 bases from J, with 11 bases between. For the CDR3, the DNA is TGTGCCAGCAGCTTCCCAGGGTTGAATGGCTACACCTTC. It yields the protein CASSFPGLNGYTF. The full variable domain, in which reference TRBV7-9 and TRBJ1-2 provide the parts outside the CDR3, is DTGVSQNPRHKITKRGQNVTFRCDPISEHNRLYWYRQTLGQGPEFLTYFQNEAQLEKSRLLSDRFSAERPKGSFSTLEIQRTEQGDSAMYLCASSFPGLNGYTFGSGTRLTVV.

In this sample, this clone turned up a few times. CDR3: CASSLSRSGNRYEQYF. DNA for the CDR3: TGTGCCAGCAGTTTATCCCGGAGCGGGAATAGATACGAGCAGTACTTC. The gene calls are TRBV27 and TRBJ2-7; 7 bases agree with TRBD2. CDR1 and CDR2 from the germline V gene are MNHEY and SMNVEV (reference sequence). The CDR3 loop spans 16 amino acids. With 0 bases clipped from V and 4 bases from J, the junction kept 9 bases outside the gene matches.

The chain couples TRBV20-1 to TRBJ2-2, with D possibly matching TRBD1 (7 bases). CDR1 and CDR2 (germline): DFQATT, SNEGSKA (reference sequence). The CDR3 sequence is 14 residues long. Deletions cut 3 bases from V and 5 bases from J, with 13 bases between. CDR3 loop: CSASGRGVTGELFF. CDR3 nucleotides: TGCAGTGCTAGTGGCAGGGGGGTGACCGGGGAGCTGTTTTTT.

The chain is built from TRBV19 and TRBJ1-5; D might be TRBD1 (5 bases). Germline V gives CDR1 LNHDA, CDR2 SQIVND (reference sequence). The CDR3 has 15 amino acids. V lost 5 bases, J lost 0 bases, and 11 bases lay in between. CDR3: CASSHPGNSNQPQHF. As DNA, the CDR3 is TGTGCCAGTAGTCACCCAGGGAATAGCAATCAGCCCCAGCATTTT. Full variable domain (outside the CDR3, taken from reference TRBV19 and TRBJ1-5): DGGITQSPKYLFRKEGQNVTLSCEQNLNHDAMYWYRQDPGQGLRLIYYSQIVNDFQKGDIAEGYSVSREKKESFPLTVTSAQKNPTAFYLCASSHPGNSNQPQHFGDGTRLSIL.

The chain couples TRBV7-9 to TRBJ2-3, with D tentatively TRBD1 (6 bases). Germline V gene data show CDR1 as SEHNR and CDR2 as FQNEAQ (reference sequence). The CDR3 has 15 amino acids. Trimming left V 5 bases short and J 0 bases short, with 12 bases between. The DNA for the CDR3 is TGTGCCAGCAGCCCTAGCACAGGGAGCACAGATACGCAGTATTTT. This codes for CASSPSTGSTDTQYF.

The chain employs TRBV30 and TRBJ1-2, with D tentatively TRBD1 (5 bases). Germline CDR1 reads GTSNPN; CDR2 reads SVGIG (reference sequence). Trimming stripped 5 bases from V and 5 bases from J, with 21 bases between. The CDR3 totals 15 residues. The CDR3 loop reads CAWQPRGLSLYGYTF. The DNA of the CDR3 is TGTGCCTGGCAACCTAGGGGACTCAGCCTATATGGCTACACCTTC.

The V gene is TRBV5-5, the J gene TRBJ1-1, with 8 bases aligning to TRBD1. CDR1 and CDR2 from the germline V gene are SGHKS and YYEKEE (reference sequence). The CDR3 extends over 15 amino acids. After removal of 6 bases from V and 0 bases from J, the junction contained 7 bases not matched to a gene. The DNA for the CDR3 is TGTGCCAGCACCCCCCAGGGGGCCCTGAACACTGAAGCTTTCTTT. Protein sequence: CASTPQGALNTEAFF.

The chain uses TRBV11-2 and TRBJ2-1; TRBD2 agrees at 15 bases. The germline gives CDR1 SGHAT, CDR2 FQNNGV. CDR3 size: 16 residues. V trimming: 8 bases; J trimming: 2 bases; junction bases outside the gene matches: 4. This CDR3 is CASRGLAGGTYNEQFF. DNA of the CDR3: TGTGCCAGCCGCGGACTAGCGGGAGGGACCTACAATGAGCAGTTCTTC.

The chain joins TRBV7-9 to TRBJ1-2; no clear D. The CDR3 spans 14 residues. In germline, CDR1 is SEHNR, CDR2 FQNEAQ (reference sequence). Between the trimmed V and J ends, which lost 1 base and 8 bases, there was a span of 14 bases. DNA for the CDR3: TGTGCCAGCAGCTTAGACGGGGTTTCGGGAGGCTACACCTTC. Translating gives CASSLDGVSGGYTF.

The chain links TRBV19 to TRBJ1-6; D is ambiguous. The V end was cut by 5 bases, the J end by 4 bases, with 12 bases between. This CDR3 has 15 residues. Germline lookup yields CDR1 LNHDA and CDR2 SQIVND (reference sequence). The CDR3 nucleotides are TGTGCCAGTAGTCAAATGACGGGTTATAATTCACCCCTCCACTTT. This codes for CASSQMTGYNSPLHF.

CDR3 sequence: CSVDSPSTDTQYF. The DNA for the CDR3 is TGCAGCGTTGACAGTCCTAGCACAGATACGCAGTATTTT. The gene calls are TRBV29-1 and TRBJ2-3; D is undetermined. CDR1 is SQVTM and CDR2 is ANQGSEA in the germline V gene. V lost 3 bases to trimming and J lost 0 bases, with 7 bases between them. The CDR3 loop spans 13 amino acids.

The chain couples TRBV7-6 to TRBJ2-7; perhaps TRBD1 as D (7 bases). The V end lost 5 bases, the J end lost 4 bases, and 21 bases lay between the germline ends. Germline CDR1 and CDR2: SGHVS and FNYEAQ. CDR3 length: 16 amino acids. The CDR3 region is CASSPSGTGDSYEQYF. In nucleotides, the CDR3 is TGTGCCAGCAGCCCCTCGGGAACAGGGGACTCGTACGAGCAGTACTTC.

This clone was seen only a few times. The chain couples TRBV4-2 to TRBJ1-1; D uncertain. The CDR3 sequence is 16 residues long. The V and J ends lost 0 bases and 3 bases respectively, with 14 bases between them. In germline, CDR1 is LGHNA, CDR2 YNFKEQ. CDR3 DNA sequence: TGTGCCAGCAGCCAAGATGGAGTGGCGGATGACACTGAAGCTTTCTTT. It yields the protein CASSQDGVADDTEAFF.

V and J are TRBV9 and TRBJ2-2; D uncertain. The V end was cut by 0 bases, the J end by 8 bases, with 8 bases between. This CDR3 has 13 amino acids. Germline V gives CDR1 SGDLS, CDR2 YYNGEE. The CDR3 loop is CASSVDLAGELFF. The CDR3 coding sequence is TGTGCCAGCAGCGTAGATTTAGCTGGGGAGCTGTTTTTT. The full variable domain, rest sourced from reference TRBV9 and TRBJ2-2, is DSGVTQTPKHLITATGQRVTLRCSPRSGDLSVYWYQQSLDQGLQFLIQYYNGEERAKGNILERFSAQQFPDLHSELNLSSLELGDSALYFCASSVDLAGELFFGEGSRLTVL.

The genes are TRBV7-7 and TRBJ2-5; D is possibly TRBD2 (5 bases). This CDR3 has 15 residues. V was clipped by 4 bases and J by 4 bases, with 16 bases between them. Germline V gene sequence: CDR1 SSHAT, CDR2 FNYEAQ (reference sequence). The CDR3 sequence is CASSSNSGVRETQYF. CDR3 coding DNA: TGTGCCAGCAGCTCAAACTCCGGGGTTCGAGAGACCCAGTACTTC.

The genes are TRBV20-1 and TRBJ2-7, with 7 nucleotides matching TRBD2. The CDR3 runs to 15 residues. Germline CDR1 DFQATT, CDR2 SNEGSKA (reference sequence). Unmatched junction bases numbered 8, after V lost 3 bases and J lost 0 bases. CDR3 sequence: CSASPRSGNSYEQYF. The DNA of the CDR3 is TGCAGTGCTAGTCCAAGAAGCGGGAACTCCTACGAGCAGTACTTC.

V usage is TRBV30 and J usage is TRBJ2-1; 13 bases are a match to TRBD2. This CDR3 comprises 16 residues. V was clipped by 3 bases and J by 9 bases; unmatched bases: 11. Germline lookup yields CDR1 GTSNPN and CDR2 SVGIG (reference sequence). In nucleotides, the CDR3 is TGTGCCTGGAGGGACCCGGGACTAGCGGGAATGGGTGAGCAGTTCTTC. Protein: CAWRDPGLAGMGEQFF.

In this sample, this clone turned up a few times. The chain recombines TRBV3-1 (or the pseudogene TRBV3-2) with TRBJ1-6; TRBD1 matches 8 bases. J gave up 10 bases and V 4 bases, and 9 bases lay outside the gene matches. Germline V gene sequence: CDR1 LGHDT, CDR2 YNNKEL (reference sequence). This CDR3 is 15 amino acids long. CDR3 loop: CASSRDRGGLSPLHF. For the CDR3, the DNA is TGTGCCAGCAGCCGTGACAGGGGAGGCTTGTCACCCCTCCACTTT.